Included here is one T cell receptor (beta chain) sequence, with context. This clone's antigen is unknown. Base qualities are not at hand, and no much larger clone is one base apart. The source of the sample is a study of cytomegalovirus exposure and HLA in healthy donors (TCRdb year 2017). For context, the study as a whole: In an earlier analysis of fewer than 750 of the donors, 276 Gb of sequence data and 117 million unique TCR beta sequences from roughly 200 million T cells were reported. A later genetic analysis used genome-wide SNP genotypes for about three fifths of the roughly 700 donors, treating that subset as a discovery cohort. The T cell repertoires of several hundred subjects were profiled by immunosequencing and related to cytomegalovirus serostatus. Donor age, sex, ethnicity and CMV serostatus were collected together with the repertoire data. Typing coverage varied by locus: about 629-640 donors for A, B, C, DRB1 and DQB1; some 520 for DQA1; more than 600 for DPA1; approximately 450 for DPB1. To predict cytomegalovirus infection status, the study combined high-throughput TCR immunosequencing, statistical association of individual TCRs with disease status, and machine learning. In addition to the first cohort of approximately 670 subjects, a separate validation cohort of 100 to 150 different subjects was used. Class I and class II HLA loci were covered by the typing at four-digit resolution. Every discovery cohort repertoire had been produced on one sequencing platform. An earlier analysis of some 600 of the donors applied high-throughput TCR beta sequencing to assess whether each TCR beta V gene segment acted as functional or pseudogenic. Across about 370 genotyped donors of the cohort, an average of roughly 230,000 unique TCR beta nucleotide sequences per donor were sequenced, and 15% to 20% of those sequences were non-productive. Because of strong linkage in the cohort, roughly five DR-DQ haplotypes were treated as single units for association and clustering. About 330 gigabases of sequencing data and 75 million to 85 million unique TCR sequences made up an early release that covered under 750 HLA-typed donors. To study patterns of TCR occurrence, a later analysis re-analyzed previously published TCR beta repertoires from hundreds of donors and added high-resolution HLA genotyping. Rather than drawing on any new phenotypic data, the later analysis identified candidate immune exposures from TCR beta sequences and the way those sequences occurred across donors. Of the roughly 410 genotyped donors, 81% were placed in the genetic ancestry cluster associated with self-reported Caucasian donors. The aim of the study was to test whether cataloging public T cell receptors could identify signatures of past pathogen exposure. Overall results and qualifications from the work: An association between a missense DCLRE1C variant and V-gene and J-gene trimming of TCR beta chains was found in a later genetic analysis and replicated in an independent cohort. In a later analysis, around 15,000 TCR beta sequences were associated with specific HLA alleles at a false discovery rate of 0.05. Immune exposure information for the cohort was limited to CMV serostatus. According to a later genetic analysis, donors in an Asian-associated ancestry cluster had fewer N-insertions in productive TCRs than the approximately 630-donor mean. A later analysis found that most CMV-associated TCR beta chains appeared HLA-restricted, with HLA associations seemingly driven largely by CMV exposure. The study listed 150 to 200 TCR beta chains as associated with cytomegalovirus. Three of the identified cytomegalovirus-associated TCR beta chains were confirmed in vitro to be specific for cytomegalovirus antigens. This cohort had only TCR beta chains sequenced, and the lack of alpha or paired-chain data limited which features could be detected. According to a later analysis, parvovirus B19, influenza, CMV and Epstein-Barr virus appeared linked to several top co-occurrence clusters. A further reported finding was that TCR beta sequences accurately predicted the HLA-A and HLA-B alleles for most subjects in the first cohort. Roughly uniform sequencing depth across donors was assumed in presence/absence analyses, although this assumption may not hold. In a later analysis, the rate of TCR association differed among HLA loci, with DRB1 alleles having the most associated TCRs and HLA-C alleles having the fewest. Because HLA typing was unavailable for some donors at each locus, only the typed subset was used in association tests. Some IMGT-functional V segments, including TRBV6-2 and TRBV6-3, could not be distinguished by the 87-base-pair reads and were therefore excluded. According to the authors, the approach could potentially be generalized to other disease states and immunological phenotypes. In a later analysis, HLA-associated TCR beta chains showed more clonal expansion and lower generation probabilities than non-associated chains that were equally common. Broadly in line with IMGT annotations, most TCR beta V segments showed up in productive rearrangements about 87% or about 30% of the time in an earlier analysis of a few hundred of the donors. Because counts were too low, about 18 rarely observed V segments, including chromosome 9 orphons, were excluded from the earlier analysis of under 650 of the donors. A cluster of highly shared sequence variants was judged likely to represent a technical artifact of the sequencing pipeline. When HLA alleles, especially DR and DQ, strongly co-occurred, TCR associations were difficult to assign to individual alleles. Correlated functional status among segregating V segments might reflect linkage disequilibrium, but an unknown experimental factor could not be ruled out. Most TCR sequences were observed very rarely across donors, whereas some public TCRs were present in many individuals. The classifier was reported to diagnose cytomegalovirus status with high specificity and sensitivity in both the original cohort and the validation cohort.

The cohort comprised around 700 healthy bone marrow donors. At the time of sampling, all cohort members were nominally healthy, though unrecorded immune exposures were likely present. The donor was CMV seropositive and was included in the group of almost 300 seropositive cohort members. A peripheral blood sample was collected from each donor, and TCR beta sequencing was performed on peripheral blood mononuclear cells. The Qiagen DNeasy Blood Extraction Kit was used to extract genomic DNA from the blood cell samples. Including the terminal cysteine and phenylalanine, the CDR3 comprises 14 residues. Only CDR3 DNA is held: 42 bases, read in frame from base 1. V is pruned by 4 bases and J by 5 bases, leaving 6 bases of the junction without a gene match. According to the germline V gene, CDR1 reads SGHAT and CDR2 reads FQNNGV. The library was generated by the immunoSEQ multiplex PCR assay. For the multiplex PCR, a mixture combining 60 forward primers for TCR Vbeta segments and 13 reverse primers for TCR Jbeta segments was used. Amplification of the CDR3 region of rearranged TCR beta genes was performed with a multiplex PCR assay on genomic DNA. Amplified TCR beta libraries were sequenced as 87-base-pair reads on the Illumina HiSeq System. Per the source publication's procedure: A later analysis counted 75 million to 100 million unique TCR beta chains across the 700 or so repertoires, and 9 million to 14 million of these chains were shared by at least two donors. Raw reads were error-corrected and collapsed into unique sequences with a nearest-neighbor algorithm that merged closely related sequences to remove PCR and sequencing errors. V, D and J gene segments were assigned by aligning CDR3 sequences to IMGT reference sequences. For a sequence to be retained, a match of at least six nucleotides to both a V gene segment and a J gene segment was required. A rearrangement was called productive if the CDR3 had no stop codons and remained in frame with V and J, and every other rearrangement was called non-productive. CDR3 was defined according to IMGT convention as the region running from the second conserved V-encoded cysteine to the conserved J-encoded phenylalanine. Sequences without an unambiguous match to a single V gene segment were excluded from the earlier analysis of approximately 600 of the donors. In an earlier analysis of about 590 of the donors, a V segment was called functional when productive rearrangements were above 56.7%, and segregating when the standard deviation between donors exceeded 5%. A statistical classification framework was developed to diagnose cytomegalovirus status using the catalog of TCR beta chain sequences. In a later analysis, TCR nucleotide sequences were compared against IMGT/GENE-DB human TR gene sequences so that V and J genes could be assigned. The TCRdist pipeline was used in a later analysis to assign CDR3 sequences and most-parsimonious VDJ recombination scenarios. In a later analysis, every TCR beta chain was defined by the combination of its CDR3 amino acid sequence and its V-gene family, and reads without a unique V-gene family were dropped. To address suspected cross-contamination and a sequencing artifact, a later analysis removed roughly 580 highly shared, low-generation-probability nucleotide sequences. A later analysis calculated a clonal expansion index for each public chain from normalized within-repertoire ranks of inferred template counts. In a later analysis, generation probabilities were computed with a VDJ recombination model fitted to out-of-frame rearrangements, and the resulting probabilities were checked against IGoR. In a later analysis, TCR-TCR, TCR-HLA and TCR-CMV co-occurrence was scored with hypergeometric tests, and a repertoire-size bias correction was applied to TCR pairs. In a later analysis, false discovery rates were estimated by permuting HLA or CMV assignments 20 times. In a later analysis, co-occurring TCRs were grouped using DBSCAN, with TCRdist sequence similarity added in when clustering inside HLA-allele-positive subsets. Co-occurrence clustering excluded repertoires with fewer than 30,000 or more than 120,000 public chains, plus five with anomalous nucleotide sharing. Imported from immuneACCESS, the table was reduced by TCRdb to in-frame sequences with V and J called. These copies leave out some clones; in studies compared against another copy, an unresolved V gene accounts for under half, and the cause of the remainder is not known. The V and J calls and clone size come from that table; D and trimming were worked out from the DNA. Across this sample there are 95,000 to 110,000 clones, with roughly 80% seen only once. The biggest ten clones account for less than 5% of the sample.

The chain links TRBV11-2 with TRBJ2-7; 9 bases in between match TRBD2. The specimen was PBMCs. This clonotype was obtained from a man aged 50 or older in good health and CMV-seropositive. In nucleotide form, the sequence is TGTGCCAGCAGCTCGGGACTAGCTTTCGACGAGCAGTACTTC. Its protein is CASSSGLAFDEQYF.